A single sample gave rise to the 21 T cell receptor beta chains below, sequenced in a study of early T cells in non-severe SARS-CoV-2 infection. TCRdb reprocessed the 5' RACE reads with MiXCR, giving one entry per CDR3 protein. The sample has around 99,000 distinct CDR3 sequences; over 15% are singletons. This sample comprised whole blood, obtained at baseline. The source is an adult who was a healthcare worker with PCR-confirmed SARS-CoV-2 infection or an uninfected control (not recorded which).

This clonotype was counted at least ten times. CDR3 sequence reads: CASSFGLGQPQHF. The CDR3 coding sequence is TGTGCCAGCAGTTTTGGCCTAGGCCAGCCCCAGCATTTT. V is TRBV12-3 or TRBV12-4 and J is TRBJ1-5; no clear D gene. This CDR3 has 13 residues. Trimming cost V 3 bases and J 7 bases, with 10 bases left between them.

The chain links TRBV5-1 to TRBJ1-2; D is possibly TRBD1 (5 bases). The germline V gene has CDR1 SGHRS and CDR2 YFSETQ. The CDR3 sequence is 15 residues long. V was cut by 4 bases and J by 0 bases, with 13 bases left in between. CDR3 protein: CASSPSGATNYGYTF. For the CDR3, the DNA is TGCGCCAGCAGCCCCAGCGGGGCCACTAACTATGGCTACACCTTC.

The sample holds a few counts of this clonotype. J is TRBJ1-4 and V is TRBV7-9, with 9 bases aligning to TRBD1. Germline CDR1 is SEHNR and CDR2 is FQNEAQ (reference sequence). V gave up 4 bases and J gave up 6 bases; unmatched junction bases: 3. CDR3 size: 14 residues. The CDR3 protein is CASSSGQGHEKLFF. CDR3 nucleotides: TGTGCCAGCAGCTCGGGACAGGGACATGAAAAACTGTTTTTT. Full variable domain (remainder filled in from reference TRBV7-9 and TRBJ1-4): DTGVSQNPRHKITKRGQNVTFRCDPISEHNRLYWYRQTLGQGPEFLTYFQNEAQLEKSRLLSDRFSAERPKGSFSTLEIQRTEQGDSAMYLCASSSGQGHEKLFFGSGTQLSVL.

This clonotype was detected only a few times. The chain recombines TRBV20-1 with TRBJ1-2, with D uncertain. The CDR3 totals 14 residues. Germline CDR1 and CDR2: DFQATT and SNEGSKA (reference sequence). V gave up 4 bases and J gave up 0 bases, with 12 bases separating them. The CDR3, as DNA: TGCAGTGCTATAGGAGGATACTCTAACTATGGCTACACCTTC. Residues: CSAIGGYSNYGYTF.

Many counts were recorded for this clonotype. The CDR3 region has the DNA TGCAGTGCTACGGTTTTTAGCGGGGCTAGCACAGATACGCAGTATTTT. Residues: CSATVFSGASTDTQYF. The genes are TRBV20-1 and TRBJ2-3; 8 bases map to TRBD2. This CDR3 has 16 amino acids. The V and J ends lost 4 bases and 0 bases, in that order; junction bases with no gene match: 9. Germline-derived CDR1 and CDR2 are DFQATT and SNEGSKA (reference sequence).

This clonotype showed up many times. The J gene is TRBJ1-6, the V gene TRBV20-1, with 7 bases fitting TRBD1. J was trimmed by 9 bases and V by 4 bases; bases with no gene match: 9. From germline, CDR1 is DFQATT and CDR2 SNEGSKA (reference sequence). The CDR3 covers 14 residues. CDR3 nucleotides: TGCAGTGCTACACCCGGGACAGAGTCTTCACCCCTCCACTTT. Translating it yields CSATPGTESSPLHF.

This clonotype was detected a few times. V gene TRBV7-2 combines with J gene TRBJ2-3; the match to TRBD2 covers 8 bases. Per the germline V gene, CDR1 is SGHTA and CDR2 is FQGNSA. The junction had 4 bases not matched to a gene; V was cut back by 5 bases and J by 6 bases. This CDR3 has 13 residues. The CDR3 region has the DNA TGTGCCAGCAGCATTAGCGGGGCGGATACGCAGTATTTT. Its protein is CASSISGADTQYF.

The V gene is TRBV28, the J gene TRBJ2-7; D not certain. CDR1 MDHEN and CDR2 SYDVKM come from the germline V gene. V was trimmed by 3 bases and J by 6 bases, leaving 12 bases between them. The CDR3 contains 13 residues. The CDR3 region is CASSFLRTPEQYF. The CDR3 bases are TGTGCCAGCAGTTTCTTGAGAACACCCGAGCAGTACTTC.

The genes are TRBV28 and TRBJ2-7; the D is unclear. The germline V gene encodes CDR1 MDHEN and CDR2 SYDVKM. The germline V and J ends were trimmed by 3 bases and 3 bases, with 6 bases remaining between them. This CDR3 region has 12 residues. The CDR3 DNA is TGTGCCAGCAGTTTTTGGGACTACGAGCAGTACTTC. Translating it yields CASSFWDYEQYF. The full variable domain, completed using reference TRBV28 and TRBJ2-7, is DVKVTQSSRYLVKRTGEKVFLECVQDMDHENMFWYRQDPGLGLRLIYFSYDVKMKEKGDIPEGYSVSREKKERFSLILESASTNQTSMYLCASSFWDYEQYFGPGTRLTVT.

This chain joins TRBV5-6 and TRBJ1-3, with 9 bases fitting TRBD1. Unmatched junction bases numbered 3, after V lost 0 bases and J lost 5 bases. Germline lookup yields CDR1 SGHDT and CDR2 YYEEEE. CDR3 length equals 15 residues. The CDR3 DNA reads TGTGCCAGCAGCTTGGAAGGGACAGGGAGAAACACCATATATTTT. It codes for CASSLEGTGRNTIYF.

This clonotype is a singleton in its sample. A junction boundary mismatches the germline segment, possibly from a read error. The CDR3 region has the DNA TGTGCCAGCGGGCCCGACGAGCGGTACTTC. The encoded protein is CASGPDERYF. This chain joins TRBV28 and TRBJ2-7; no clear D. Germline CDR1 reads MDHEN; CDR2 reads SYDVKM. The CDR3 is 10 amino acids. Full variable domain (rest looked up from reference TRBV28 and TRBJ2-7): DVKVTQSSRYLVKRTGEKVFLECVQDMDHENMFWYRQDPGLGLRLIYFSYDVKMKEKGDIPEGYSVSREKKERFSLILESASTNQTSMYLCASGPDERYFGPGTRLTVT.

This clonotype was counted a few times. J is TRBJ2-1 and V is TRBV20-1, with TRBD2 matching over 10 bases. Germline V gives CDR1 DFQATT, CDR2 SNEGSKA (reference sequence). This CDR3 spans 15 amino acids. J was trimmed by 5 bases and V by 2 bases; bases with no gene match: 6. The CDR3 loop is CSARKAAGGDNEQFF. The DNA of the CDR3 is TGCAGTGCTAGAAAGGCAGCGGGAGGGGACAATGAGCAGTTCTTC.

The V and J genes are TRBV12-3 or TRBV12-4 and TRBJ2-6; D ambiguous. This CDR3 region has 15 residues. V shed 5 bases and J shed 0 bases, with 8 bases lying between them. CDR3 DNA sequence: TGTGCCAGCAGTCTTGCGCCCTCTGGGGCCAACGTCCTGACTTTC. Amino acids: CASSLAPSGANVLTF.

Concerning this clonotype: This likely comes from a read error, as the CDR3 has no conserved phenylalanine or tryptophan at its end. It is unclear where the CDR3 begins or ends on the DNA, so no DNA is shown, and the CDR3 is as TCRdb lists it. This chain links TRBV20-1 with TRBJ2-7; the table's TRBD1 call for D was not verified on the DNA. The CDR3 is 12 amino acids long, termini counted. Germline CDR1 reads DFQATT; CDR2 reads SNEGSKA (reference sequence). The CDR3 here is CSASHEGLNSQL.

This clonotype was recorded many times. The V and J genes are TRBV6-6 and TRBJ2-7; 12 bases are shared with TRBD2. Germline trimming cut 1 base from V and 4 bases from J; bases unmatched to any gene: 2. The germline V gene encodes CDR1 MNHNY and CDR2 SVGAGI (reference sequence). CDR3 length equals 15 residues. CDR3 loop: CASSYLGTSGYEQYF. CDR3 bases: TGTGCCAGCAGTTACTTGGGGACTAGCGGGTACGAGCAGTACTTC.

This rearrangement joins TRBV6-6 to TRBJ2-3; TRBD2 agrees at 14 bases. CDR1 is MNHNY, CDR2 SVGAGI, per germline (reference sequence). The CDR3 consists of 17 residues. V dropped 7 bases and J dropped 2; count of bases not matched to a gene: 8. CDR3 sequence: CASTPRGLAGDTDTQYF. The CDR3 DNA sequence: TGTGCCAGCACTCCCAGGGGACTAGCGGGAGACACAGATACGCAGTATTTT.

The chain is built from TRBV20-1 and TRBJ2-7; 7 nucleotides agree with TRBD1. Germline loops: CDR1 DFQATT, CDR2 SNEGSKA (reference sequence). This CDR3 region has 13 residues. Germline trimming cut 5 bases from V and 5 bases from J; bases unmatched to any gene: 9. CDR3 sequence reads: CSALRQGIDEQYF. For the CDR3, the DNA is TGCAGTGCTCTTAGACAGGGTATCGACGAGCAGTACTTC.

This clonotype was seen more than once but under ten times. The chain links TRBV4-2 to TRBJ2-3, with TRBD2 matching 11 bases. The CDR3 is made up of 17 amino acids. The germline gives CDR1 LGHNA, CDR2 YNFKEQ. V dropped 1 base and J dropped 1; count of bases not matched to a gene: 4. The CDR3 sequence is CASSQAPLAGGTDTQYF. The CDR3 DNA reads as TGTGCCAGCAGCCAAGCCCCACTAGCGGGAGGCACAGATACGCAGTATTTT.

CDR3 DNA: TGTGCCACAACGAAGAGATCCGGGGAGCTGTTTTTT. The encoded protein is CATTKRSGELFF. The chain joins TRBV19 to TRBJ2-2; D ambiguous. The CDR3 extends over 12 amino acids. V lost 10 bases and J 6 bases, leaving 12 bases between the germline ends. Germline CDR1 is LNHDA and CDR2 is SQIVND (reference sequence).

The chain joins TRBV10-2 to TRBJ2-3; tentative D call: TRBD2 (5 bases). Trimming pared 3 bases from V and 2 bases from J, leaving 9 bases between. The CDR3 runs 14 residues. Germline loops: CDR1 WSHSY, CDR2 SAAADI. Here the CDR3 reads CASSEAANTDTQYF. Written as DNA, the CDR3 is TGCGCCAGCAGTGAAGCGGCGAACACAGATACGCAGTATTTT.

In this sample, this clonotype turned up a few times. The chain couples TRBV28 to TRBJ2-1, with D unresolved. The CDR3 has 12 amino acids. Germline CDR1 reads MDHEN; CDR2 reads SYDVKM. Trimming shortened V by 5 bases and J by 12 bases, and 14 bases separated the two germline ends. The CDR3 DNA sequence: TGTGCCAGCAGTCCTCCCCGCTGGGGGCAGTTCTTC. The encoded protein is CASSPPRWGQFF.